This TCR beta chain came from a study of T cell responses to AZD1222 COVID-19 vaccine (dated by TCRdb to the early 2020s). A note on the overall study: AZD1222 recipients given second doses at about 4 weeks or at about 12 weeks were pooled, since spike-specific TCR depth and breadth were not found to differ between the two schedules. TCR sequencing was performed for approximately 240 trial participants, of whom some 200 were given two doses of AZD1222 and some 25 were given two doses of MenACWY control vaccine. Trial participants were enrolled by age into 18-55, 56-69 and 70-plus year subgroups, with approximately 160, 26 and 62 TCR-sequenced participants respectively. Paper-wide results and their limitations: Reportedly, almost half of the unique spike-specific TCRs recognized epitopes lying outside the regions that are mutated in the B.1.351 and B.1.1.7 variants. Most participants were white British and females outnumbered males, and the authors suggested that clonal diversity may have been underestimated. After two AZD1222 doses, spike-specific TCR breadth and depth were significantly higher than at day 0 and than in MenACWY recipients. The whole spike protein was spanned by vaccine-associated CD4 TCRs, and dominant responses were seen in regions 160-218 and 743-854. In the small 56-69-year group, the increase in depth fell short of significance, most likely because of low power. Only 5 to 7 AZD1222 recipients were SARS-CoV-2 seropositive at baseline, limiting conclusions about previously exposed vaccinees. No day 14 peak-response samples were available, so repertoires were characterized only after the peak T cell response.

The time point label here, explained by the study, means: baseline before first vaccination. Samples from vaccinated people were obtained from the UK trials COV001 and COV002, which included a single-blind randomized controlled phase 2/3 trial of AZD1222 (ChAdOx1 nCoV-19) in healthy adults. Trial participant PBMC samples were collected at day 0 and day 28 after the second dose for TCRbeta chain sequencing. The CDR3 regions of human TCRbeta chains were subjected to immunosequencing. The study's own analysis went as follows. Repertoire TCRs were matched against a reference library of SARS-CoV-2-specific TCRs generated with the MIRA antigen-specificity platform. Breadth was defined as the fraction of unique TCRs that were SARS-CoV-2-associated, and depth was defined as the fraction of total T cells that were SARS-CoV-2-associated. Using the MIRA data, every spike-specific TCR was mapped to the spike region that the TCR reacted to and assigned to either a CD4 or a CD8 class. Log10-transformed breadth and depth values were compared by one-way ANOVA with Sidak's multiple comparisons tests. This immuneACCESS table, as held by TCRdb, lists in-frame sequences with V and J called but not all clones. Of the missing ones, under half trace to an unresolved V gene in checked studies; the others have no known cause. The V and J calls and the clone size are those of that table, but D and trimming were determined from the DNA. Counted in this sample were 90,000 to 100,000 clones; around 89% of them appeared once. The ten largest clones add up to under 8.5% of the sample.

V trim: 11 bases; J trim: 8 bases; unmatched bases: 8. Based on the germline V gene (reference sequence), the CDR1 and CDR2 sequences are LNHDA and SQIVND. The CDR3 runs 11 amino acids, cysteine and phenylalanine included. The CDR3 DNA has 33 bases and is translated from base 1. This clone appeared a single time. There is no known antigen for this receptor. No base qualities exist here, and no much larger clone lies one base off it. The V and J genes are TRBV19 and TRBJ1-2; a stretch of 7 junction bases matches TRBD1. Sequenced here: peripheral blood, sampled on day 0 of AZD1222 vaccination. The source is an adult in good health. CDR3 loop: CAAGTVGGYTF. The bases read TGTGCCGCCGGGACAGTCGGCGGCTACACCTTC. Reference TRBV19 and TRBJ1-2 proteins supply the regions before and after the CDR3; the full variable domain is: DGGITQSPKYLFRKEGQNVTLSCEQNLNHDAMYWYRQDPGQGLRLIYYSQIVNDFQKGDIAEGYSVSREKKESFPLTVTSAQKNPTAFYLCAAGTVGGYTFGSGTRLTVV.